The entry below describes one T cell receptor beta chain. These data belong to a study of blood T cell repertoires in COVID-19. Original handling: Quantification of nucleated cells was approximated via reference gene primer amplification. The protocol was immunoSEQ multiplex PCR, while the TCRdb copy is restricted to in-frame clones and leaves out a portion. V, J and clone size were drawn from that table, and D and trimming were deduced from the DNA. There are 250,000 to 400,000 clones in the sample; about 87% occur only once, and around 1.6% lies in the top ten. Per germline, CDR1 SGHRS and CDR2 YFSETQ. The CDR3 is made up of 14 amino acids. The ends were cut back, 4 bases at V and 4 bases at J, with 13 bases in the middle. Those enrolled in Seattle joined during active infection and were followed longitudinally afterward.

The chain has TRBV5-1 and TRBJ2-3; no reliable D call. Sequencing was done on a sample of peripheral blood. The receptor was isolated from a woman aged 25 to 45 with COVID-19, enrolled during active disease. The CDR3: CASSPLTSSDTQYF. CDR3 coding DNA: TGCGCCAGCAGCCCGCTTACTTCCTCAGATACGCAGTATTTT.